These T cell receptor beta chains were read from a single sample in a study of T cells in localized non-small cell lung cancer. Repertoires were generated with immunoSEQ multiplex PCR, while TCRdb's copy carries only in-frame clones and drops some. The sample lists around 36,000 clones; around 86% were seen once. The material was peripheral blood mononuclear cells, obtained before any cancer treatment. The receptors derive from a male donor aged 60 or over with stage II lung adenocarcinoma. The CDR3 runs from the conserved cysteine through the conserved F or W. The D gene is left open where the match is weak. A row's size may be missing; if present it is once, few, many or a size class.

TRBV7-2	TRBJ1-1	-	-	TGTGCCAGCAGCCCGTCCATGAACACTGAAGCTTTCTTT	CASSPSMNTEAFF
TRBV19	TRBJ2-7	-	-	TGTGCCAGTAGTATAGATTCGGAATACGAGCAGTACTTC	CASSIDSEYEQYF
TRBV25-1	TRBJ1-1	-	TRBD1	TGTGCCAGCACGGAAGAAGTCGGCAGGGGGGGCACTGAAGCTTTCTTT	CASTEEVGRGGTEAFF
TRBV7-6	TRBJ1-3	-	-	TGTGCCAGCAGCTTATCGGACTCAGGGTGGGACACCATATATTTT	CASSLSDSGWDTIYF
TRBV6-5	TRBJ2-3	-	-	TGTGCCAGCAGTTACTCACCCCTCGGGACGCAGTATTTT	CASSYSPLGTQYF
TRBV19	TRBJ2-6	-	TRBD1	TGTGCCAGTAGTATAGCTACAGGGGCGTTCTCTGGGGCCAACGTCCTGACTTTC	CASSIATGAFSGANVLTF
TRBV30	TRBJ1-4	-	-	TGTGCCTGGGATCCGGGCTCCGCCGAAAAACTGTTTTTT	CAWDPGSAEKLFF
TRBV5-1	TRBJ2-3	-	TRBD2	TGCGCCAGCAGCTTGGAGACTAGCGGGAGCACAGATACGCAGTATTTT	CASSLETSGSTDTQYF
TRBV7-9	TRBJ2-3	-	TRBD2	TGTGCCAGCAGCTTAGAGGGGATAGCGGGGACAGATACGCAGTATTTT	CASSLEGIAGTDTQYF
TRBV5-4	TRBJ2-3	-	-	TGTGCCAGCAGCTTGGGTCAGCGGAGTAGCACAGATACGCAGTATTTT	CASSLGQRSSTDTQYF
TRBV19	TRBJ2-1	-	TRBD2	TGTGCCAGTATTCCGACTAGCGGCGCCTACAATGAGCAGTTCTTC	CASIPTSGAYNEQFF
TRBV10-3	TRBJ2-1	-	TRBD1	TGTGCCATCAGTGAGGGAGACAGGGCAAGGTACAATGAGCAGTTCTTC	CAISEGDRARYNEQFF
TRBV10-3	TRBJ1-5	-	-	TGTGCCATCAGTGAAGGGATCGGCAATCAGCCCCAGCATTTT	CAISEGIGNQPQHF
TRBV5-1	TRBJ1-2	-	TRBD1	TGCGCCAGCAGCTCGGGACAGAGCTACTATGGCTACACCTTC	CASSSGQSYYGYTF
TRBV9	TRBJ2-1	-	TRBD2	TGTGCCAGCAGCCCGTCTAGCGGCGGGGCCTCCTACAATGAGCAGTTCTTC	CASSPSSGGASYNEQFF
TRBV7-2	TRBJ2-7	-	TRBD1	TGTGCCAGCAGCTTAGCCCCACGACAGGGGGCGGCCTACGAGCAGTACTTC	CASSLAPRQGAAYEQYF
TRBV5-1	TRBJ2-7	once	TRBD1	TGCGCCAGCAGCTCGCTGCGGACAGGGATACACGAGCAGTACTTC	CASSSLRTGIHEQYF
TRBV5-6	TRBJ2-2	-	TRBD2	TGTGCCAGCAGCCAGGCGGGACTAGCAATGCTGTTTTTT	CASSQAGLAMLFF
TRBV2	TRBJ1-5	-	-	TGTGCCAGCAGGACCCTTGGTGGCAATCAGCCCCAGCATTTT	CASRTLGGNQPQHF
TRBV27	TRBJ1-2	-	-	TGTGCCAGCAGAGACCAGGGGCCCTATGGCTACACCTTC	CASRDQGPYGYTF
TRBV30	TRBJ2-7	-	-	TGTGCCTGGAGTGCCTCGGGGGCAGCCTACGAGCAGTACTTC	CAWSASGAAYEQYF
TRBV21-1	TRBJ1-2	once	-	TGTGCCAGCAGCAAAGAAAGGGGAACATCAGAAAACTATGGCTACACCTTC	CASSKERGTSENYGYTF
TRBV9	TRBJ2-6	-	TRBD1	TGTGCCAGCAGCGGATCTTATTGGGACAGGGCGGCTGGGGCCAACGTCCTGACTTTC	CASSGSYWDRAAGANVLTF
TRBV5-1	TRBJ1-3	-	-	TGCGCCAGCAGCCCGCGGGGGGATTCAGGAAACACCATATATTTT	CASSPRGDSGNTIYF
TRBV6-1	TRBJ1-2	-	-	TGTGCCAGCCAGATTCGGGCAGGGTATGGCTACACCTTC	CASQIRAGYGYTF
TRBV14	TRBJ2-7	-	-	TGTGCCAGCAGCCAAGCCGTGGGTAAGGGGTCCTACGAGCAGTACTTC	CASSQAVGKGSYEQYF
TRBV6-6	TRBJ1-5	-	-	TGTGCCAGCAGTTATTTAGAGAGCAATCAGCCCCAGCATTTT	CASSYLESNQPQHF
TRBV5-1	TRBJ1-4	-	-	TGCGCCAGCAGCTTGTCTCCGGTTGGACAGCTTAATGAAAAACTGTTTTTT	CASSLSPVGQLNEKLFF
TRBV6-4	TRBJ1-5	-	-	TGTGCCAGCAGTGGGGGGCCAAATCAGCCCCAGCATTTT	CASSGGPNQPQHF
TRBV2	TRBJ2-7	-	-	TGTGCCAGCGGAAGAGGCCGGGAGAGAGACGAGCAGTACTTC	CASGRGRERDEQYF
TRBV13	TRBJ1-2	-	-	TGTGCCAGCAGCTCACTATGGGGCGACGAAAACTATGGCTACACCTTC	CASSSLWGDENYGYTF
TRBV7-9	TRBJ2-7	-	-	TGTGCCAGCAGCTTACGCGGAAATGGCGAGCAGTACTTC	CASSLRGNGEQYF
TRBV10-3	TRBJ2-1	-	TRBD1	TGTGCCATCAGATTGCAGGGGGACAATGAGCAGTTCTTC	CAIRLQGDNEQFF
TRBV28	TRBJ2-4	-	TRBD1	TGTGCCAGCAGTTCGGGACAGGGTTTAAACATTCAGTACTTC	CASSSGQGLNIQYF
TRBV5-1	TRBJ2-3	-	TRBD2	TGCGCCAGCAGTTTAGCGGGAGGGTCCGATACGCAGTATTTT	CASSLAGGSDTQYF
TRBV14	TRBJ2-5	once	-	TGTGCCAGCAGCCTCCGGGCTGGCCAAGAGACCCAGTACTTC	CASSLRAGQETQYF
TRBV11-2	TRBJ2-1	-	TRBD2	TGTGCCAGCAGCTTAGGGCCTAGCGGGAGGGTCAGTGAGCAGTTCTTC	CASSLGPSGRVSEQFF
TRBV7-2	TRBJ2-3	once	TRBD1	TGTGCCAGCAGCCCCGGGACAGGGCGGGCAGATACGCAGTATTTT	CASSPGTGRADTQYF
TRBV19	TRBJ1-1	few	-	TGTGCCAGTAGTATAAGGTCGGCTGAAGCTTTCTTT	CASSIRSAEAFF
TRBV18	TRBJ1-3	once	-	TGTGCCAGCTCACCACCGATCAGGCCATCTGGAAACACCATATATTTT	CASSPPIRPSGNTIYF
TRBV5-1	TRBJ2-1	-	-	TGCGCCAGCAGCTTGGAAGGGGCGGTAGTAAATGAGCAGTTCTTC	CASSLEGAVVNEQFF
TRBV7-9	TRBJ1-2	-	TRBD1	TGTGCCAGCAGCCCGACCCTTGACAGGGGGGGCCGAGGCTACACCTTC	CASSPTLDRGGRGYTF
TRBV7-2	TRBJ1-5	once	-	TGTGCCAGCAGCTCGCGATTTAATCAGCCCCAGCATTTT	CASSSRFNQPQHF
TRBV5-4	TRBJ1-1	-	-	TGTGCCAGCAGCCTACTGAACGGTGAAGCTTTCTTT	CASSLLNGEAFF
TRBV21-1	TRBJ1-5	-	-	TGTGCCGGAACTAGGGACAGCCTTCAGCCCCAGCATTTT	CAGTRDSLQPQHF
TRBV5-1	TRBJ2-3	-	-	TGCGCCAGCAGCTTAGGGGGAGGGAGGAGAGATACGCAGTATTTT	CASSLGGGRRDTQYF
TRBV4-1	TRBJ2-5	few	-	TGCGCCAGCAGCCAGGGACGCCAAGAGACCCAGTACTTC	CASSQGRQETQYF
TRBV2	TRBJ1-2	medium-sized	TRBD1	TGTGCCACCCACACAGGGGATGATGGCTACACCTTC	CATHTGDDGYTF
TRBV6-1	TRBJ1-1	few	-	TGTGCCAGCAGCTTGGACTTTTACACTGAAGCTTTCTTT	CASSLDFYTEAFF
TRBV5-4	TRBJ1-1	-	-	TGTGCCAGCAGCTGGCGGTCGGGTGGGAACACTGAAGCTTTCTTT	CASSWRSGGNTEAFF